This T cell receptor beta chain was captured by sequencing in a study of T cells in Graves' hyperthyroidism and ophthalmopathy. Study information: Peripheral blood was obtained at initial diagnosis, preceding any treatment. Study outcomes and limitations: Among thyroid clonotypes expanded above 0.001, most also appeared in blood.

Diagnostic assessment was based on clinical symptoms, serum thyroxine and TRAb, thyroid ultrasound and orbital computed tomography. Each 10 ml fresh peripheral blood draw supplied the PBMCs. The table lists this clonotype with a few counts. Its specificity is not known. The CDR3 totals 14 residues. V gave up 3 bases and J gave up 3 bases, with 9 bases separating them. Germline loops: CDR1 MNHEY, CDR2 SMNVEV (reference sequence). RNA transcripts gave rise to amplified TCR beta CDR3 regions. An initial round of RT-PCR targeting the TCR CDR3 relied on the HTBI primer set. In TCRdb, the multiplex PCR reads were re-called with MiXCR into one record per CDR3 protein. The sample has 250,000 to 300,000 distinct CDR3 sequences, 13% seen once; the top ten hold about 8%.

This receptor was identified in a woman under 40 with Graves' hyperthyroidism that later progressed to Graves' ophthalmopathy. This chain joins TRBV27 and TRBJ1-5, with D unresolved. Sequencing input: blood. CDR3 coding DNA: TGTGCCAGCAGTTTCTCTGGACCCAATCAGCCCCAGCATTTT. Its protein product is CASSFSGPNQPQHF.